Below, 15 T cell receptor beta chains from the same sample are listed, as sequenced in a study of response to subunit inactivated influenza vaccine. TCRdb processed the RT-PCR reads anew with MiXCR; each CDR3 protein has one entry. The sample carries about 700,000 distinct CDR3 sequences, more than 11% recorded once. Sequencing used PBMCs from blood, obtained 14 to 15 days before vaccination. All receptors come from a man in his fifties who received an inactivated influenza vaccine.

The chain links TRBV27 to TRBJ1-6; possibly TRBD1 for D (5 bases). Trimming shortened V by 5 bases and J by 7 bases, and 18 bases separated the two germline ends. The CDR3 sequence is 16 residues long. CDR1 MNHEY and CDR2 SMNVEV come from the germline V gene (reference sequence). The CDR3 loop reads CASSIHSQGRNSPLHF. The CDR3 region has the DNA TGTGCCAGCAGTATTCACTCCCAGGGCCGGAATTCACCCCTCCACTTT.

This clonotype was observed at least ten times. The rearrangement links TRBV4-3 to TRBJ2-1, with a possible D match to TRBD1 (5 bases). V lost 1 base to trimming and J lost 10 bases, with 11 bases between them. The CDR3 extends over 13 amino acids. Germline CDR1 is LGHNA and CDR2 is YSLEER. The CDR3 spells CASSQAPTAEQFF. In DNA, the CDR3 is TGCGCCAGCAGCCAAGCGCCGACAGCAGAGCAGTTCTTC.

This clonotype has only a few counts. J is TRBJ2-3 and V is TRBV29-1; 8 bases are shared with TRBD2. The length of the CDR3 is 14 residues. CDR1 and CDR2 from the germline V gene are SQVTM and ANQGSEA. V shed 8 bases, J shed 4 bases, and the junction held 11 bases outside the gene matches. The CDR3 is CSTPGLDGADTQYF. The CDR3 DNA follows: TGCAGCACACCGGGACTAGACGGCGCAGATACGCAGTATTTT.

This clonotype was observed a handful of times. The chain combines TRBV2 with TRBJ2-7; D might be TRBD1 (7 bases). V was clipped by 7 bases and J by 3 bases, with 22 bases between them. This CDR3 has 16 residues. Germline V CDR1 and CDR2: SNHLY, FYNNEI. CDR3 sequence (DNA): TGTGCCAGCACCCCCCCTCGGGGCCAGGGGGGCTACGAGCAGTACTTC. Translating it yields CASTPPRGQGGYEQYF.

This clonotype was seen a few times. V and J are TRBV6-4 and TRBJ2-1; no reliable D call. Germline V lookup: CDR1 MRHNA, CDR2 SNTAGT. The V and J ends lost 0 bases and 9 bases respectively, with 9 bases between them. The CDR3 covers 13 residues. This chain's CDR3 is CASSDSILTEQFF. The CDR3 nucleotides are TGTGCCAGCAGTGACTCGATCTTGACTGAGCAGTTCTTC.

In this sample, this clonotype turned up a few times. J is TRBJ1-1 and V is TRBV29-1; 10 bases agree with TRBD1. Germline V gene lookup returns CDR1 SQVTM and CDR2 ANQGSEA. V was clipped by 4 bases and J by 8 bases; unmatched bases: 1. This CDR3 spans 11 amino acids. CDR3 amino acids: CSVADRGEAFF. CDR3 nucleotides: TGCAGCGTTGCGGACAGGGGGGAAGCTTTCTTT.

This clonotype was recorded a few times. The chain couples TRBV5-5 to TRBJ2-7, with D maybe TRBD1 (6 bases). V lost 2 bases, J lost 5 bases, and 11 bases lay in between. Germline assignment: CDR1 SGHKS and CDR2 YYEKEE (reference sequence). This CDR3 has 13 amino acids. The CDR3 reads CASSFRTVDEQYF. In nucleotides, the CDR3 is TGTGCCAGCAGCTTTAGGACAGTGGACGAGCAGTACTTC.

Turning to this clonotype: The junction differs from germline at one of its ends, possibly a read error. This chain connects TRBV2 to TRBJ2-7, with D possibly matching TRBD2 (7 bases). CDR1 and CDR2 from the germline V gene are SNHLY and FYNNEI. CDR3 length: 17 amino acids. The CDR3 coding sequence is TGTGCCTGCAGCTTGCGGCCATGGGGGGGCGAAACCTACGAGCAGTACTTC. This gives the protein CACSLRPWGGETYEQYF.

This clonotype showed up just a few times. This sequence joins TRBV6-2 or TRBV6-3 and TRBJ2-7; D is unclear. Germline CDR1 MNHEY, CDR2 SVGEGT. V dropped 0 bases and J dropped 4 bases, with 13 bases sitting between them. This CDR3 is built from 15 residues. In DNA form, the CDR3 reads TGTGCCAGCAGTTACTCTTCTGTGGATCTTTACGAGCAGTACTTC. It translates to CASSYSSVDLYEQYF.

This chain connects TRBV9 to TRBJ2-5; a possible D gene is TRBD2 (6 bases). Germline CDR1 is SGDLS and CDR2 is YYNGEE. This CDR3 region has 14 residues. V dropped 0 bases and J dropped 5 bases, with 11 bases sitting between them. As DNA, the CDR3 is TGTGCCAGCAGCGTAGATGCGGGAACGGAGACCCAGTACTTC. It yields the protein CASSVDAGTETQYF. The full variable domain, rest sourced from reference TRBV9 and TRBJ2-5, is DSGVTQTPKHLITATGQRVTLRCSPRSGDLSVYWYQQSLDQGLQFLIQYYNGEERAKGNILERFSAQQFPDLHSELNLSSLELGDSALYFCASSVDAGTETQYFGPGTRLLVL.

This clonotype has at least ten counts. J is TRBJ1-1 and V is TRBV4-3, with a tentative D call TRBD1 (6 bases). The V gene's germline CDR1 is LGHNA and CDR2 YSLEER. The CDR3 length is 16 residues. Trimming took off 0 bases at V and 4 bases at J, with 15 bases between the two ends. This CDR3 reads CASSQDTGGRTTEAFF. The CDR3, as DNA: TGCGCCAGCAGCCAAGATACCGGGGGCCGGACCACTGAAGCTTTCTTT.

This clonotype was seen many times. The CDR3 DNA follows: TGTGCCAGCAGCTTAGGGGCTAGCGGGAACACAGATACGCAGTATTTT. Translating gives CASSLGASGNTDTQYF. This chain uses TRBV11-2 with TRBJ2-3; the match to TRBD2 covers 9 bases. CDR1 and CDR2 (germline): SGHAT, FQNNGV. There are 16 residues in the CDR3. The V segment lost 1 base and the J segment 2 bases; nucleotides outside the gene matches: 4.

The rearrangement uses TRBV6-5 and TRBJ2-1; D perhaps matches TRBD2 (5 bases). CDR1 is MNHEY and CDR2 is SVGAGI in the germline V gene. Trimming left V 6 bases short and J 9 bases short, with 12 bases between. This CDR3 is 12 amino acids long. The CDR3 region has the DNA TGTGCCAGCAGACGCGAGGGCGGTGAGCAGTTCTTC. Translated, it gives CASRREGGEQFF.

The genes are TRBV29-1 and TRBJ2-1; 12 bases map to TRBD1. Germline CDR1 reads SQVTM; CDR2 reads ANQGSEA. V dropped 6 bases and J dropped 8; count of bases not matched to a gene: 11. This CDR3 contains 15 residues. The CDR3 nucleotides are TGCAGCGTGGAGGTACCGGGACAGGGGGCGCATGAGCAGTTCTTC. Translation: CSVEVPGQGAHEQFF.

This clonotype was found a few times. The chain employs TRBV4-2 and TRBJ1-3, with D possibly being TRBD1 (6 bases). Trimming pared 0 bases from V and 2 bases from J, leaving 11 bases between. Germline lookup yields CDR1 LGHNA and CDR2 YNFKEQ. The CDR3 is 16 amino acids. This CDR3 is CASSQETGSTGNTIYF. The CDR3 DNA sequence: TGTGCCAGCAGCCAAGAGACAGGAAGTACTGGAAACACCATATATTTT.